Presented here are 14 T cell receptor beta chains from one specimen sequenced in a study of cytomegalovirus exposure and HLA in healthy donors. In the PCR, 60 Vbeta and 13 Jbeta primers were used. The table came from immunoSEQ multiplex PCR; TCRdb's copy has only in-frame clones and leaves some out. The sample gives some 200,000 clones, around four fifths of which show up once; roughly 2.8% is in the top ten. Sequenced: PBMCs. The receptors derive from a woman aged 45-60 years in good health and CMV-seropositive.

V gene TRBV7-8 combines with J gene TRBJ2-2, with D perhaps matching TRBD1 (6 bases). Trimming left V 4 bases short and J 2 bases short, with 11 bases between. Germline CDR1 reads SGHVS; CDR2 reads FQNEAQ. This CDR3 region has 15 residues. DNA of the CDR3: TGTGCCAGCAGCTCCGGACAGTCTAACACCGGGGAGCTGTTTTTT. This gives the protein CASSSGQSNTGELFF.

The DNA of the CDR3 is TGTGCCAGCAGTTACTCCGAACATACAGGGGGGAATGAAGCTTTCTTT. Protein sequence: CASSYSEHTGGNEAFF. The V gene is TRBV6-5, the J gene TRBJ1-1; 8 bases agree with TRBD1. Germline CDR1 reads MNHEY; CDR2 reads SVGAGI. The junction had 10 bases not matched to a gene; V was cut back by 0 bases and J by 7 bases. The CDR3 totals 16 residues.

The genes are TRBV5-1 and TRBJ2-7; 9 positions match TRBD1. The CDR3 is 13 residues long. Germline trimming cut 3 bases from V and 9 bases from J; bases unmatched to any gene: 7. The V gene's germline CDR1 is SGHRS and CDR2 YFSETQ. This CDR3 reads CASSWGQGEVQYF. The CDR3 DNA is TGCGCCAGCAGCTGGGGACAGGGAGAGGTGCAGTACTTC.

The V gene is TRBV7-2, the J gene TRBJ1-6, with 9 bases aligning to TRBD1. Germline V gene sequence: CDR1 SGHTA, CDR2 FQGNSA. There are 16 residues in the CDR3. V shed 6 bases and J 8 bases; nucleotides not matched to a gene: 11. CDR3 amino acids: CASSYPGQGKHSPLHF. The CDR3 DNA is TGTGCCAGCAGTTATCCGGGACAGGGCAAACATTCACCCCTCCACTTT.

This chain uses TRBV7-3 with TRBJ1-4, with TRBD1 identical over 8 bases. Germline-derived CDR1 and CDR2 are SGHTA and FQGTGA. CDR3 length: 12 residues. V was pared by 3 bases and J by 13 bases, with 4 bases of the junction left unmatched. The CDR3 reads CASSLGTGGLFF. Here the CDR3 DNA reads TGTGCCAGCAGCTTGGGTACAGGGGGACTGTTTTTT.

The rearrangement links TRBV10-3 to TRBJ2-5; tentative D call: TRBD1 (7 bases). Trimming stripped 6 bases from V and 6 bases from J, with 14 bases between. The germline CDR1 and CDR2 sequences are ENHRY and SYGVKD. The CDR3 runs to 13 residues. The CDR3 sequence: CAIREGAAQTQYF. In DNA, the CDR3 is TGTGCCATCAGGGAGGGGGCTGCACAGACCCAGTACTTC.

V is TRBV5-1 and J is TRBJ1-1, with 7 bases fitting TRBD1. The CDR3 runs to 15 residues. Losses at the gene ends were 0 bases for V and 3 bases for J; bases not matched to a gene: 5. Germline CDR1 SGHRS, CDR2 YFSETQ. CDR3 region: CASSLGSGTDTEAFF. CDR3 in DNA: TGCGCCAGCAGCTTGGGGTCCGGGACAGACACTGAAGCTTTCTTT.

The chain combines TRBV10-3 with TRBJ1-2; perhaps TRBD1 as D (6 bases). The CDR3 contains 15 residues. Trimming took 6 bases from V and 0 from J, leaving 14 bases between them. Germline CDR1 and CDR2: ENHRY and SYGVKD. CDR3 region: CAIREGGTTNYGYTF. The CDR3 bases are TGTGCCATCAGGGAGGGGGGGACTACTAACTATGGCTACACCTTC.

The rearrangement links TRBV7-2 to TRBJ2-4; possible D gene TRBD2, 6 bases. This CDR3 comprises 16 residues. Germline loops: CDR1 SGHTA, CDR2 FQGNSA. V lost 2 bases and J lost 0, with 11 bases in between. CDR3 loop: CASSLSAGKAKNIQYF. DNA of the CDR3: TGTGCCAGCAGCTTATCGGCGGGGAAAGCCAAAAACATTCAGTACTTC.

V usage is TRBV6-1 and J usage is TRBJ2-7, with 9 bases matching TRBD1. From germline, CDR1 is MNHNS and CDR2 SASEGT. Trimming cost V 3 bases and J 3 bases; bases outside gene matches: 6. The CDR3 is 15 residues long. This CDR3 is CASSERPGQGYEQYF. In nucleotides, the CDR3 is TGTGCCAGCAGTGAGAGACCGGGACAGGGCTACGAGCAGTACTTC.

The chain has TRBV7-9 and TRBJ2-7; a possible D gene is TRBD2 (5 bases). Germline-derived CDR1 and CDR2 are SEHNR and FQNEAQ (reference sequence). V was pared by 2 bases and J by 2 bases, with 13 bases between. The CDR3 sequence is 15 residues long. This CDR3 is CASSLTGSKTYEQYF. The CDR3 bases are TGTGCCAGCAGCTTAACGGGGAGCAAGACCTACGAGCAGTACTTC.

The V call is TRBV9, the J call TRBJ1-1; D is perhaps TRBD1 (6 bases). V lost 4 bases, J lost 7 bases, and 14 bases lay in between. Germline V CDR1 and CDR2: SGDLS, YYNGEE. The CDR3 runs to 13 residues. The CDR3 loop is CASSPEGGGEAFF. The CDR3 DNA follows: TGTGCCAGCAGCCCCGAAGGGGGGGGTGAAGCTTTCTTT. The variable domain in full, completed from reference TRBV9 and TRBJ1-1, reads DSGVTQTPKHLITATGQRVTLRCSPRSGDLSVYWYQQSLDQGLQFLIQYYNGEERAKGNILERFSAQQFPDLHSELNLSSLELGDSALYFCASSPEGGGEAFFGQGTRLTVV.

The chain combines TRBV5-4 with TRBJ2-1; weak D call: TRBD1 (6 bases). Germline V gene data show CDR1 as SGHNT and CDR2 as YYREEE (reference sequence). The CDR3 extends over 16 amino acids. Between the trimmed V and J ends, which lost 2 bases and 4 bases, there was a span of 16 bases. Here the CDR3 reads CASSLFQGQRYNEQFF. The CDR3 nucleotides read TGTGCCAGCAGCTTATTTCAGGGGCAGCGGTACAATGAGCAGTTCTTC.

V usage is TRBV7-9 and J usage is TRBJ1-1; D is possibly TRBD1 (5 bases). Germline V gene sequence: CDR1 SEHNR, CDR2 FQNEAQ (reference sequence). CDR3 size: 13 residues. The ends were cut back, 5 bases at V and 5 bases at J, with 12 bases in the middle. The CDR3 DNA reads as TGTGCCAGCAGCGCTCAGGGAGGGACTGAAGCTTTCTTT. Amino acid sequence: CASSAQGGTEAFF.